This entry lists 21 T cell receptor beta chains sequenced from one sample in a study of T cell repertoires in breast cancer (dated by TCRdb to the mid-2010s). To analyze paired alpha-beta TCRs of CD8+ T cells, the study used an expanded emulsion RT-PCR method with primers covering all TCR V genes. The method behind the library was emulsion pairing. Reads for this sample came from an Illumina MiSeq. A second nested PCR with blocking oligos suppressed unpaired genes, then a third nested PCR added Illumina adaptors and barcodes. The raw public data were reprocessed by TCRdb itself: fastp quality trimming at Q25, MiXCR clonotype calling, in-frame beta chains only. Each CDR3 protein appears once, grouped with its most common genes and DNA. The sample table holds tens of thousands of distinct CDR3 sequences, of which 45% to 55% were seen once. The ten biggest clones cover roughly 60% of the sample. The sample was CD8+ T cells. The source is a pool of human donors with breast cancer or a healthy control (not recorded which).

This chain links TRBV12-5 with TRBJ2-2, with 9 nucleotides matching TRBD1. The CDR3 has 15 residues. V gave up 6 bases and J gave up 4 bases; unmatched junction bases: 6. Germline CDR1 and CDR2: LGHNT and FRNRAP. In nucleotides, the CDR3 is TGTGCTAGTGGCCTTGGACAGGGGACCACCGGGGAGCTGTTTTTT. It encodes CASGLGQGTTGELFF.

This clonotype showed up just a few times. The V gene is TRBV7-6, the J gene TRBJ2-3, with 8 bases identical to TRBD2. CDR1 is SGHVS, CDR2 FNYEAQ, per germline. V was pared by 3 bases and J by 2 bases, with 4 bases of the junction left unmatched. CDR3 length: 15 amino acids. The CDR3 is CASSFTSGSTDTQYF. CDR3 coding DNA: TGTGCCAGCAGCTTTACTAGCGGTTCCACAGATACGCAGTATTTT.

The rearrangement joins TRBV3-1 to TRBJ2-7; 7 nucleotides match TRBD2. Trimming at V came to 1 base and at J to 4 bases, leaving 13 bases not matched to a gene. This CDR3 spans 17 amino acids. Germline assignment: CDR1 LGHDT and CDR2 YNNKEL (reference sequence). CDR3 DNA sequence: TGTGCCAGCAGCCAAGGTCGTGGGGCGGGAGCCCATTACGAGCAGTACTTC. It is translated as CASSQGRGAGAHYEQYF.

The chain joins TRBV20-1 to TRBJ1-2; 7 nucleotides agree with TRBD1. The V gene's germline CDR1 is DFQATT and CDR2 SNEGSKA (reference sequence). There are 12 residues in the CDR3. Trimming removed 6 bases from V and 4 bases from J; junction bases left unmatched: 5. The CDR3: CSAGGRSYGYTF. The DNA of the CDR3 is TGCAGTGCAGGGGGCCGGAGCTATGGCTACACCTTC.

This clonotype occurred a few times. J is TRBJ2-4 and V is TRBV28; D gene ambiguous. Germline V gives CDR1 MDHEN, CDR2 SYDVKM. The CDR3 consists of 13 residues. V lost 3 bases and J lost 11, with 14 bases in between. Here the CDR3 reads CASSFRTDRVQYF. CDR3 coding DNA: TGTGCCAGCAGTTTCAGGACCGACCGGGTTCAGTACTTC.

This clonotype came up once. DNA for the CDR3: TGTGCCAGCAAGTTAAGGGGGATAGGCGACTCACCCCTCCACTTT. It is translated as CASKLRGIGDSPLHF. The J gene is TRBJ1-6, the V gene TRBV6-1; a possible D gene is TRBD1 (6 bases). The CDR3 extends over 15 amino acids. In germline, CDR1 is MNHNS, CDR2 SASEGT. Trimming stripped 7 bases from V and 10 bases from J, with 20 bases between.

The J gene is TRBJ2-7, the V gene TRBV4-1; D remains ambiguous. V dropped 0 bases and J dropped 4 bases, with 10 bases sitting between them. In germline, CDR1 is MGHRA, CDR2 YSYEKL. This CDR3 is 14 amino acids long. The CDR3 reads CASSQDWSGYEQYF. CDR3 coding DNA: TGCGCCAGCAGCCAAGATTGGTCGGGTTACGAGCAGTACTTC.

The rearrangement uses TRBV14 and TRBJ1-1, with a possible D match to TRBD1 (6 bases). Between the trimmed V and J ends, which lost 8 bases and 0 bases, there was a span of 19 bases. The CDR3 sequence is 16 residues long. Per germline, CDR1 SGHDN and CDR2 FVKESK. In DNA form, the CDR3 reads TGTGCCAGCGGACAAACAGGGAAGGGGATGAACACTGAAGCTTTCTTT. The encoded protein is CASGQTGKGMNTEAFF.

This clonotype was found a few times. The genes are TRBV6-1 and TRBJ2-5; 12 bases are a match to TRBD2. CDR1 is MNHNS, CDR2 SASEGT, per germline. The CDR3 is 15 residues long. Germline trimming cut 5 bases from V and 2 bases from J; bases unmatched to any gene: 3. The CDR3 DNA sequence: TGTGCCAGCAGTACTAGCGGGGGGCCTCAAGAGACCCAGTACTTC. Residues: CASSTSGGPQETQYF.

This rearrangement joins TRBV7-6 to TRBJ1-2, with TRBD1 matching over 9 bases. This CDR3 has 14 amino acids. Germline loops: CDR1 SGHVS, CDR2 FNYEAQ. J gave up 8 bases and V 4 bases, and 8 bases lay outside the gene matches. Written as DNA, the CDR3 is TGTGCCAGCAGCTCAGACAGGGGGAGAGGGGGCTACACCTTC. Translating gives CASSSDRGRGGYTF. Full variable domain (remainder filled in from reference TRBV7-6 and TRBJ1-2): GAGVSQSPRYKVTKRGQDVALRCDPISGHVSLYWYRQALGQGPEFLTYFNYEAQQDKSGLPNDRFSAERPEGSISTLTIQRTEQRDSAMYRCASSSDRGRGGYTFGSGTRLTVV.

Comment on this clonotype: A much larger clone differs by one base, so this may be a read error. This chain joins TRBV6-4 and TRBJ2-3; 9 bases line up with TRBD2. This CDR3 is 16 amino acids long. The germline V gene has CDR1 MRHNA and CDR2 SNTAGT. V gave up 0 bases and J gave up 5 bases; unmatched junction bases: 6. For the CDR3, the DNA is TGTGCCAGCAGTGACTCTAGCGGGAGCGGCAGAGATACGCAGTATTTT. As protein: CASSDSSGSGRDTQYF.

DNA for the CDR3: TGTGCCAGCAGCTTAGGACAGGTCCGGACTGGTGCCCAGCATTTT. Protein sequence: CASSLGQVRTGAQHF. The chain couples TRBV7-8 to TRBJ1-5, with a weak D call TRBD1 (6 bases). Per the germline V gene, CDR1 is SGHVS and CDR2 is FQNEAQ. V was trimmed by 1 base and J by 11 bases, leaving 18 bases between them. The CDR3 contains 15 residues.

A note on this clonotype: An end of the junction does not agree with germline; a read error may underlie this. The CDR3 protein is CASSFRSSHEQYF. The CDR3 DNA sequence: TGTGCCAGCAGCTTCAGGAGCTCCCACGAGCAGTACTTC. The rearrangement joins TRBV7-9 to TRBJ2-7; no clear D. Per germline, CDR1 SEHNR and CDR2 FQNEAQ (reference sequence). The CDR3 is made up of 13 amino acids.

Points on this clonotype: No conserved phenylalanine or tryptophan ends this CDR3, so it is likely a read error. This rearrangement joins TRBV20-1 to TRBJ2-1; 9 nucleotides line up with TRBD1. Germline trimming cut 5 bases from V and 12 bases from J; bases unmatched to any gene: 5. CDR1 DFQATT and CDR2 SNEGSKA come from the germline V gene (reference sequence). This CDR3 is 11 amino acids long. In DNA, the CDR3 is TGCAGTGCTGAACAGGGGGCTGGGCAGTTCCTC. Amino acid sequence: CSAEQGAGQFL.

This clonotype was observed a handful of times. V usage is TRBV2 and J usage is TRBJ1-1; D gene uncertain. Germline CDR1 SNHLY, CDR2 FYNNEI. The length of the CDR3 is 15 residues. Trimming cost V 5 bases and J 1 base, with 14 bases left between them. The CDR3 loop is CASSPIPLTNTEAFF. CDR3 coding DNA: TGTGCCAGCAGTCCCATCCCTTTAACGAACACTGAAGCTTTCTTT.

This clonotype has a handful of counts. CDR3 in DNA: TGCAGCGGCCTACAGGGAGATACGCAGTATTTT. This encodes CSGLQGDTQYF. This chain uses TRBV29-1 with TRBJ2-3, with D possibly being TRBD1 (6 bases). The CDR3 sequence is 11 residues long. V lost 7 bases and J 5 bases, leaving 10 bases between the germline ends. Germline CDR1 and CDR2: SQVTM and ANQGSEA.

This clonotype was seen a few times. The rearrangement uses TRBV5-5 and TRBJ1-1, with 11 bases fitting TRBD1. The germline V gene encodes CDR1 SGHKS and CDR2 YYEKEE (reference sequence). The length of the CDR3 is 14 residues. Trimming took 2 bases from V and 5 from J; bases not matched to a gene: 2. The CDR3: CASSLWDRGTEAFF. As DNA, the CDR3 is TGTGCCAGCAGCTTATGGGACAGGGGGACTGAAGCTTTCTTT. The full variable domain, with the rest looked up from reference TRBV5-5 and TRBJ1-1, is DAGVTQSPTHLIKTRGQQVTLRCSPISGHKSVSWYQQVLGQGPQFIFQYYEKEERGRGNFPDRFSARQFPNYSSELNVNALLLGDSALYLCASSLWDRGTEAFFGQGTRLTVV.

On this clonotype itself: This is likely a read error, given that the CDR3 carries no conserved phenylalanine or tryptophan at its end. The chain couples TRBV18 to TRBJ1-1; unclear D gene. Germline V gene sequence: CDR1 KGHSH, CDR2 LQKENI. Trimming removed 5 bases from V and 1 base from J, with 8 bases in between. This CDR3 spans 13 amino acids. The CDR3 coding sequence is TGTGCCAGCTCATCGACTTGGAACACTGAAGCTTTCCTT. It specifies CASSSTWNTEAFL.

The table lists this clonotype with a few counts. V gene TRBV7-6 combines with J gene TRBJ2-6; the D is unclear. Trimming took off 1 base at V and 3 bases at J, with 4 bases between the two ends. Germline CDR1 reads SGHVS; CDR2 reads FNYEAQ. The CDR3 loop spans 14 amino acids. The CDR3 nucleotides are TGTGCCAGCAGCTTAGAGGATGGGGCCAACGTCCTGACTTTC. This translates into CASSLEDGANVLTF.

Ten or more counts support this clonotype. The V gene is TRBV27, the J gene TRBJ2-7, with D perhaps assigned TRBD1 or TRBD2 (5 bases each). The CDR3 is 16 residues long. V dropped 1 base and J dropped 0 bases, with 13 bases sitting between them. From germline, CDR1 is MNHEY and CDR2 SMNVEV (reference sequence). The CDR3 loop is CASSLWGPRSSYEQYF. For the CDR3, the DNA is TGTGCCAGCAGTTTATGGGGACCGAGGAGCTCCTACGAGCAGTACTTC.

The V and J genes are TRBV2 and TRBJ1-1, with D unresolved. Germline assignment: CDR1 SNHLY and CDR2 FYNNEI. CDR3 length: 15 amino acids. Trimming took 4 bases from V and 1 from J, leaving 13 bases between them. CDR3 bases: TGTGCCAGCAGTGGAGTGGGTCCTGAGAACACTGAAGCTTTCTTT. Its protein is CASSGVGPENTEAFF.